The 11 T cell receptor beta chains below all came from one sample that was sequenced in a study of cytomegalovirus exposure and HLA in healthy donors. Method: immunoSEQ multiplex PCR; TCRdb's copy keeps in-frame clones and lacks some. The repertoire has 150,000 to 200,000 clones, roughly 88% of them found once; the top ten carry roughly 1.6%. Sample: PBMCs. The receptors come from a woman in her late teens or twenties in good health and CMV-seronegative.

Turning to this clone: This sample includes further DNA sequences coding for the same CDR3. The chain uses TRBV6-1 and TRBJ2-7, with D possibly matching TRBD2 (5 bases). From germline, CDR1 is MNHNS and CDR2 SASEGT. Between the trimmed V and J ends, which lost 4 bases and 0 bases, there was a span of 13 bases. The CDR3 totals 15 residues. The CDR3 is CASSGRTGSSYEQYF. The CDR3 DNA reads as TGTGCCAGCAGTGGGAGGACGGGGAGCTCCTACGAGCAGTACTTC.

The chain combines TRBV6-5 with TRBJ1-4; D is ambiguous. The CDR3 is 14 residues long. From germline, CDR1 is MNHEY and CDR2 SVGAGI. V was clipped by 5 bases and J by 8 bases, with 15 bases between them. CDR3 amino acids: CASSPEGFEEKLFF. CDR3 bases: TGTGCCAGCAGTCCCGAGGGTTTTGAAGAAAAACTGTTTTTT.

The chain employs TRBV19 and TRBJ2-1, with TRBD2 matching over 12 bases. The germline V gene has CDR1 LNHDA and CDR2 SQIVND (reference sequence). V lost 8 bases, J lost 7 bases, and 6 bases stayed unmatched. This CDR3 contains 14 residues. The CDR3 DNA sequence: TGTGCCAGTTCGACTAGCGGGAGAACGAATGAGCAGTTCTTC. It codes for CASSTSGRTNEQFF.

This clone has more than one count but fewer than ten. The chain recombines TRBV5-1 with TRBJ2-1, with 11 nucleotides matching TRBD2. This CDR3 is 15 amino acids long. Germline values: CDR1 SGHRS, CDR2 YFSETQ. After removal of 2 bases from V and 8 bases from J, the junction contained 6 bases not matched to a gene. CDR3 protein: CASSFFSGGADEQFF. Here the CDR3 DNA reads TGCGCCAGCAGCTTTTTTAGCGGGGGGGCCGATGAGCAGTTCTTC.

Regarding this clone: This sample includes further DNA sequences coding for the same CDR3. The chain carries TRBV5-1 and TRBJ1-1, with 9 bases matching TRBD1. CDR3 length: 14 amino acids. V lost 4 bases, J lost 1 base, and 2 bases stayed unmatched. Germline CDR1 and CDR2: SGHRS and YFSETQ. The CDR3 DNA reads as TGCGCCAGCAGCCCGGACAGGGGGAACACTGAAGCTTTCTTT. This encodes CASSPDRGNTEAFF.

The chain joins TRBV10-3 to TRBJ2-5; tentatively, D is TRBD2 (6 bases). CDR3 length: 12 residues. Trimming cost V 11 bases and J 4 bases, with 14 bases left between them. Germline V lookup: CDR1 ENHRY, CDR2 SYGVKD. The CDR3 DNA sequence: TGTGCCGTTGGCGGGGAAAGAGAGACCCAGTACTTC. Its protein is CAVGGERETQYF.

J is TRBJ2-7 and V is TRBV18; 7 bases map to TRBD2. CDR3 length: 15 amino acids. V gave up 1 base and J gave up 0 bases; unmatched junction bases: 3. Germline V CDR1 and CDR2: KGHSH, LQKENI. CDR3: CASSPQLAGSYEQYF. The CDR3 DNA is TGTGCCAGCTCACCACAATTAGCGGGCTCCTACGAGCAGTACTTC.

The gene calls are TRBV7-2 and TRBJ1-2, with 10 bases identical to TRBD1. J gave up 5 bases and V 5 bases, and 8 bases lay outside the gene matches. Looked up from germline, CDR1 is SGHTA and CDR2 is FQGNSA. The CDR3 spans 15 residues. CDR3 amino acids: CASSPWTGGGYGYTF. The DNA of the CDR3 is TGTGCCAGCAGCCCCTGGACAGGGGGGGGATATGGCTACACCTTC.

The V gene is TRBV4-1, the J gene TRBJ2-3, with 7 bases aligning to TRBD1. CDR3 size: 14 residues. J lost 12 bases, V lost 0 bases, and 9 bases had no gene match. CDR1 MGHRA and CDR2 YSYEKL come from the germline V gene. The CDR3 DNA reads TGCGCCAGCAGCCAAGATACATTCGGGACAGCTCAGTATTTT. Amino acid sequence: CASSQDTFGTAQYF.

The chain combines TRBV5-1 with TRBJ1-5; D is possibly TRBD1 (5 bases). This CDR3 has 13 amino acids. Germline V lookup: CDR1 SGHRS, CDR2 YFSETQ. With 3 bases removed from V and 9 bases from J, the gap between germline ends came to 13 bases. The CDR3 reads CASSSTGTGPQHF. The CDR3 region has the DNA TGCGCCAGCAGCTCTACCGGAACAGGGCCCCAGCATTTT.

The chain couples TRBV7-6 to TRBJ2-7, with TRBD1 as a possible D gene (6 bases). Trimming removed 5 bases at V and 0 bases at J, with 14 bases between. CDR3 length: 15 residues. Germline lookup yields CDR1 SGHVS and CDR2 FNYEAQ. The CDR3 DNA reads TGTGCCAGCAGCCCCCGACAGGTCCCCTCCTACGAGCAGTACTTC. Translation: CASSPRQVPSYEQYF.